The present T cell receptor beta chain was sequenced within a study of blood T cells in healthy people across ages. Study-level background: The template switching approach captured approximately one barcoded beta molecule for every two T cells. The study, taken as a whole, reports: Possibly, changes in expanded clonotypes were confounded because donor CMV status was unknown. With age, beta diversity per million T cells declined roughly linearly, significantly by 40 to 50. Among long-lived donors, naive CD4+ cells were more numerous and diversity higher than in aged donors.

V lost 6 bases and J 0 bases, leaving 5 bases between the germline ends. The CDR3 has 13 residues. Germline assignment: CDR1 KGHSH and CDR2 LQKENI. A remark on this clonotype: As yet, its antigen is unknown.

A J-beta primer mix and a sample-barcoded 5' primer were used in a second PCR of about 6 to 12 cycles. One entry per CDR3 protein, called by TCRdb with MiXCR from the 5' RACE reads. The profile shows some 1 million distinct CDR3 sequences, less than 50% of them singletons. This TCR derives from a woman aged 60-70 years in good health. Sequencing was done on a sample of blood. The rearrangement uses TRBV18 and TRBJ2-2; D is undetermined. The CDR3 protein is CASSRPNTGELFF. For the CDR3, the DNA is TGTGCCAGCTCCAGGCCGAACACCGGGGAGCTGTTTTTT.